Following are 16 T cell receptor beta chains from one sample sequenced in a study of blood T cells in healthy people across ages. A second about 7 to 11 cycle PCR used barcoded and J-beta primers. TCRdb called the 5' RACE reads again in MiXCR, with one record for every CDR3 protein. The sample carries about 1.4 million distinct CDR3 sequences, roughly 60% recorded once. The sample comprised blood. These receptors all stem from a man aged 18-30 years in good health.

The chain couples TRBV10-1 to TRBJ2-3; TRBD1 might be the D (6 bases). V was shortened by 4 bases and J by 5 bases, with 19 bases between the two germline ends. Germline CDR1 is WNHNN and CDR2 is SYGVQD (reference sequence). This CDR3 contains 16 residues. DNA of the CDR3: TGCGCCAGCAGTGTTTTCAAGGCAGGGGACCAAGATACGCAGTATTTT. This gives the protein CASSVFKAGDQDTQYF.

The J gene is TRBJ2-1, the V gene TRBV10-3, with D possibly matching TRBD1 (6 bases). Germline lookup yields CDR1 ENHRY and CDR2 SYGVKD. V was shortened by 0 bases and J by 10 bases, with 19 bases between the two germline ends. The CDR3 is made up of 16 amino acids. The DNA for the CDR3 is TGTGCCATCAGTGAGTCTGACGGGGTTTCCCAGGGGGAGCAGTTCTTC. Translated, it gives CAISESDGVSQGEQFF.

V and J are TRBV27 and TRBJ1-5; 7 bases fit TRBD1. CDR1 and CDR2 (germline): MNHEY, SMNVEV (reference sequence). The ends lost 5 bases at V and 4 bases at J; junction bases unmatched: 5. The CDR3 spans 14 residues. The CDR3 DNA is TGTGCCAGCAGTCTGGACAGGATTAATCAGCCCCAGCATTTT. Translating it yields CASSLDRINQPQHF.

The V gene is TRBV7-2, the J gene TRBJ2-1, with D possibly TRBD2 on 6 matching bases. The germline V gene has CDR1 SGHTA and CDR2 FQGNSA. The V gene lost 7 bases and the J gene lost 0 bases, with 10 bases spanning the gap. This CDR3 is built from 14 residues. In DNA, the CDR3 is TGTGCCAGCACCTCGGAGGGCTCCTACAATGAGCAGTTCTTC. Protein product: CASTSEGSYNEQFF.

CDR3 protein: CATSSDRLNTEAFF. CDR3 DNA sequence: TGTGCCACCAGCAGCGACAGGCTGAACACTGAAGCTTTCTTT. The chain carries TRBV15 and TRBJ1-1; perhaps TRBD1 as D (6 bases). The CDR3 length is 14 residues. Germline CDR1 is LNHNV and CDR2 is YYDKDF (reference sequence). V lost 3 bases to trimming and J lost 0 bases, with 8 bases between them.

The V and J genes are TRBV28 and TRBJ2-2; 10 bases map to TRBD1. Looked up from germline, CDR1 is MDHEN and CDR2 is SYDVKM. CDR3 length: 15 amino acids. Trimming took 7 bases from V and 6 from J; bases not matched to a gene: 8. CDR3 amino acids: CASILGQGTSGELFF. The CDR3 bases are TGTGCCAGCATTCTGGGACAGGGGACCTCCGGGGAGCTGTTTTTT.

The chain is built from TRBV2 and TRBJ2-5; D possibly uses TRBD1 or TRBD2 (5 bases each). The CDR3 has 14 residues. With 7 bases removed from V and 2 bases from J, the gap between germline ends came to 14 bases. Germline lookup yields CDR1 SNHLY and CDR2 FYNNEI. CDR3 DNA: TGTGCCAGCAATAGGGACGGCGAACAAGAGACCCAGTACTTC. It translates to CASNRDGEQETQYF.

The chain couples TRBV30 to TRBJ2-3, with D maybe TRBD2 (6 bases). CDR3 length: 14 residues. CDR1 is GTSNPN and CDR2 is SVGIG in the germline V gene (reference sequence). Trimming took 2 bases from V and 6 from J, leaving 15 bases between them. DNA of the CDR3: TGTGCCTGGAGTCTTCTAGCGACCTTGGATACGCAGTATTTT. Translated, it gives CAWSLLATLDTQYF.

The V call is TRBV20-1, the J call TRBJ2-1; D remains ambiguous. This CDR3 is built from 14 residues. V gave up 0 bases and J gave up 5 bases, with 11 bases separating them. Looked up from germline, CDR1 is DFQATT and CDR2 is SNEGSKA (reference sequence). The CDR3 sequence: CSARDDRRDNEQFF. Here the CDR3 DNA reads TGCAGTGCTAGAGATGATAGAAGAGACAATGAGCAGTTCTTC.

The CDR3: CASSSITGADTQYF. The CDR3 DNA is TGTGCCAGCAGTTCCATCACTGGGGCAGATACGCAGTATTTT. J is TRBJ2-3 and V is TRBV12-3 or TRBV12-4; D is uncertain. The V end lost 4 bases, the J end lost 4 bases, and 12 bases lay between the germline ends. This CDR3 is built from 14 residues.

The CDR3 region has the DNA TGTGCCAGCAGTTACGGTCGGGGGGGACCCCAGATTTGGGAGCAGTACTTC. Protein product: CASSYGRGGPQIWEQYF. This chain uses TRBV6-5 with TRBJ2-7; 8 bases line up with TRBD2. The trim removed 2 bases at V and 7 bases at J, leaving 16 bases unmatched. The CDR3 contains 17 residues. Per germline, CDR1 MNHEY and CDR2 SVGAGI.

The rearrangement links TRBV5-1 to TRBJ2-7; 10 bases match TRBD1. The V gene end was trimmed by 3 bases and the J gene end by 2 bases; junction bases not matched to a gene: 5. The CDR3 is 15 amino acids. Germline CDR1 SGHRS, CDR2 YFSETQ. This CDR3 is CASSWGQGIPYEQYF. In DNA form, the CDR3 reads TGCGCCAGCAGCTGGGGACAGGGGATCCCCTACGAGCAGTACTTC.

V usage is TRBV10-3 and J usage is TRBJ2-5; 7 bases fit TRBD2. The DNA end is more similar to TRBJ2-7, so the J call may be wrong. Germline CDR1 ENHRY, CDR2 SYGVKD. CDR3 length: 16 residues. The CDR3 DNA sequence: TGTGCCATCAGTGAGTCGGGGGGGGACGTAGGGTACGAGCAGTACTTC. Protein product: CAISESGGDVGYEQYF.

This chain joins TRBV20-1 and TRBJ2-7; D remains unclear. Trimming took 3 bases from V and 2 from J, leaving 5 bases between them. The germline CDR1 and CDR2 sequences are DFQATT and SNEGSKA (reference sequence). The CDR3 sequence is 11 residues long. CDR3 region: CSASETYEQYF. The CDR3 DNA is TGCAGTGCTAGTGAGACCTACGAGCAGTACTTC.

A note on this clonotype: An end of the junction differs from the germline gene, which may be a read error. The chain combines TRBV12-3 or TRBV12-4 with TRBJ2-2; tentatively, D is TRBD2 (6 bases). The CDR3 runs 16 residues. CDR3 region: CASSSTGRSNTGGLFF. The CDR3 bases are TGTGCCAGCAGTTCGACGGGACGGTCGAACACCGGGGGGCTGTTTTTT.

The rearrangement joins TRBV10-1 to TRBJ1-1; 7 bases fit TRBD1. CDR1 and CDR2 from the germline V gene are WNHNN and SYGVQD (reference sequence). CDR3 length: 14 residues. The V gene end was trimmed by 6 bases and the J gene end by 4 bases; junction bases not matched to a gene: 8. The CDR3: CASRNRGGGTEAFF. Here the CDR3 DNA reads TGCGCCAGCAGAAACAGGGGTGGTGGCACTGAAGCTTTCTTT.